This is a list of T cell receptor beta chains from one sample in a study of post-analysis software for immune sequencing data. TCRdb re-analysed the PCR reads in MiXCR, keeping a single row per CDR3 protein. This sample yields 150,000 to 200,000 distinct CDR3 sequences, of which roughly 31% are seen a single time; approximately 1.5% belongs to the top ten. Sequencing input: blood. These receptors came from a girl between 10 and 17 years old with multiple sclerosis. The CDR3 runs from the conserved cysteine through the conserved F or W. The order of the fields is CDR3 protein, CDR3 DNA, clone size, D gene, J gene, V gene. A D gene is named only where the DNA matches it firmly. Size is omitted from some rows. Given values are once, few, many or a class for expanded clones.

CDR3aa: CASSEPWEGRETQYF; CDR3nt: TGTGCCAGCAGTGAGCCATGGGAGGGGAGGGAGACCCAGTACTTC; abundance: .; d_gene: TRBD2; j_gene: TRBJ2-5; v_gene: TRBV25-1
CDR3aa: CASTSWDRGTYEQYF; CDR3nt: TGTGCCAGCACCTCATGGGACAGGGGTACCTACGAGCAGTACTTC; abundance: many; d_gene: TRBD1; j_gene: TRBJ2-7; v_gene: TRBV7-9
CDR3aa: CASSLRGRGRDNEQFF; CDR3nt: TGTGCCAGCAGTTTAAGGGGTCGCGGGAGAGACAATGAGCAGTTCTTC; abundance: few; d_gene: TRBD2; j_gene: TRBJ2-1; v_gene: TRBV12-3/TRBV12-4
CDR3aa: CASSTRDSTFQGEQFF; CDR3nt: TGTGCCAGCAGCACCCGGGACTCCACGTTCCAGGGTGAGCAGTTCTTC; abundance: .; d_gene: .; j_gene: TRBJ2-1; v_gene: TRBV7-9
CDR3aa: CASSFLTGSNTEAFF; CDR3nt: TGCGCCAGCAGCTTCCTCACGGGGTCGAACACTGAAGCTTTCTTT; abundance: .; d_gene: .; j_gene: TRBJ1-1; v_gene: TRBV5-1
CDR3aa: CAWRTGQGARTEAFF; CDR3nt: TGTGCCTGGAGAACCGGACAGGGGGCGCGAACTGAAGCTTTCTTT; abundance: .; d_gene: TRBD1; j_gene: TRBJ1-1; v_gene: TRBV30
CDR3aa: CASSGRSGGEYEQYF; CDR3nt: TGTGCCAGCAGTGGTCGGTCCGGGGGAGAATACGAGCAGTACTTC; abundance: .; d_gene: .; j_gene: TRBJ2-7; v_gene: TRBV6-1
CDR3aa: CASSQPGRDRDHNEQFF; CDR3nt: TGCGCCAGCAGCCAACCTGGCCGAGACAGAGACCACAATGAGCAGTTCTTC; abundance: many; d_gene: .; j_gene: TRBJ2-1; v_gene: TRBV4-1
CDR3aa: CASSLGQGNTDTQYF; CDR3nt: TGCGCCAGCAGCTTAGGACAGGGAAACACAGATACGCAGTATTTT; abundance: .; d_gene: TRBD1; j_gene: TRBJ2-3; v_gene: TRBV5-1
CDR3aa: CASSQDTQGWQDTQYF; CDR3nt: TGTGCCAGCAGCCAAGATACCCAGGGGTGGCAAGATACGCAGTATTTT; abundance: many; d_gene: .; j_gene: TRBJ2-3; v_gene: TRBV4-2
CDR3aa: CASSLAGTSGLMGAYEQYF; CDR3nt: TGCGCCAGCAGCTTGGCAGGGACTAGCGGGTTAATGGGCGCCTACGAGCAGTACTTC; abundance: many; d_gene: TRBD2; j_gene: TRBJ2-7; v_gene: TRBV5-1
CDR3aa: CTTSTDHEAFF; CDR3nt: TGCACCACCTCGACAGATCATGAAGCTTTCTTT; abundance: .; d_gene: .; j_gene: TRBJ1-1; v_gene: TRBV20-1
CDR3aa: CASSQRDGPLEQFF; CDR3nt: TGTGCCAGCAGCCAAAGGGACGGACCTTTAGAGCAGTTCTTC; abundance: .; d_gene: .; j_gene: TRBJ2-1; v_gene: TRBV4-2
CDR3aa: CASSQPSGDNEQFF; CDR3nt: TGCGCCAGCAGCCAACCTAGCGGAGACAATGAGCAGTTCTTC; abundance: many; d_gene: TRBD2; j_gene: TRBJ2-1; v_gene: TRBV4-1
CDR3aa: CASTEGLRTLEQFF; CDR3nt: TGCGCCAGCACTGAGGGACTGCGGACGCTAGAGCAGTTCTTC; abundance: .; d_gene: .; j_gene: TRBJ2-1; v_gene: TRBV12-3/TRBV12-4
CDR3aa: CASSRLSSNIYNEQFF; CDR3nt: TGTGCCAGCAGTCGTCTTAGCTCCAACATCTACAATGAGCAGTTCTTC; abundance: .; d_gene: .; j_gene: TRBJ2-1; v_gene: TRBV6-5
CDR3aa: CASSLEGMGHEQYF; CDR3nt: TGTGCCAGCAGCTTGGAGGGGATGGGCCACGAGCAGTACTTC; abundance: .; d_gene: .; j_gene: TRBJ2-7; v_gene: TRBV13
CDR3aa: CASSSSGRNDEQYF; CDR3nt: TGTGCCAGCAGTTCGAGCGGGAGGAACGACGAGCAGTACTTC; abundance: many; d_gene: TRBD2; j_gene: TRBJ2-7; v_gene: TRBV12-3/TRBV12-4
CDR3aa: CASSSLGRDYTNEKLFF; CDR3nt: TGTGCCAGCAGCTCGCTGGGCCGGGACTACACTAATGAAAAACTGTTTTTT; abundance: .; d_gene: .; j_gene: TRBJ1-4; v_gene: TRBV7-9
CDR3aa: CASSQSRTVLYLNEQFF; CDR3nt: TGTGCCAGCAGCCAGTCCCGGACAGTTCTGTACCTTAATGAGCAGTTCTTC; abundance: .; d_gene: .; j_gene: TRBJ2-1; v_gene: TRBV14
CDR3aa: CSARDLAGSTNEKLFF; CDR3nt: TGCAGTGCTAGAGATCTCGCAGGCTCAACTAATGAAAAACTGTTTTTT; abundance: few; d_gene: .; j_gene: TRBJ1-4; v_gene: TRBV20-1
CDR3aa: CVSSWNGDGYTF; CDR3nt: TGTGTCAGTAGTTGGAATGGGGATGGCTACACCTTC; abundance: .; d_gene: .; j_gene: TRBJ1-2; v_gene: TRBV6-5
CDR3aa: CASGLAPGPQGFF; CDR3nt: TGTGCTAGTGGTTTGGCTCCCGGGCCTCAGGGGTTCTTC; abundance: .; d_gene: .; j_gene: TRBJ2-1; v_gene: TRBV12-5
CDR3aa: CASKPDLAYTDTQYF; CDR3nt: TGTGCCAGCAAGCCCGATCTAGCGTACACAGATACGCAGTATTTT; abundance: .; d_gene: .; j_gene: TRBJ2-3; v_gene: TRBV7-3
CDR3aa: CASSFYGGGRDSSYNEQFF; CDR3nt: TGTGCCAGCAGCTTTTATGGGGGCGGGAGGGATAGCTCCTACAATGAGCAGTTCTTC; abundance: few; d_gene: TRBD2; j_gene: TRBJ2-1; v_gene: TRBV7-9
CDR3aa: CAISESRGDPYNEQFF; CDR3nt: TGTGCCATCAGTGAGTCTAGAGGAGACCCTTACAATGAGCAGTTCTTC; abundance: many; d_gene: .; j_gene: TRBJ2-1; v_gene: TRBV10-3
CDR3aa: CASSFGQSSTEAFF; CDR3nt: TGTGCCAGCAGCTTTGGTCAGTCGAGCACTGAAGCTTTCTTT; abundance: few; d_gene: .; j_gene: TRBJ1-1; v_gene: TRBV5-6
CDR3aa: CSAPERAGRGGDTQYF; CDR3nt: TGCAGTGCTCCCGAGAGAGCGGGAAGGGGGGGGGATACGCAGTATTTT; abundance: .; d_gene: .; j_gene: TRBJ2-3; v_gene: TRBV20-1
CDR3aa: CASRSGTTYNEKLFF; CDR3nt: TGCGCCAGCAGAAGCGGGACGACCTATAATGAAAAACTGTTTTTT; abundance: .; d_gene: .; j_gene: TRBJ1-4; v_gene: TRBV5-1
CDR3aa: CASSLIPYGRVNTGELFF; CDR3nt: TGTGCCAGCAGTTTAATCCCCTACGGGAGGGTTAACACCGGGGAGCTGTTTTTT; abundance: .; d_gene: TRBD2; j_gene: TRBJ2-2; v_gene: TRBV27
CDR3aa: CASRPSDGTRDIQYF; CDR3nt: TGTGCCAGCAGACCTTCGGACGGGACGAGGGACATTCAGTACTTC; abundance: few; d_gene: .; j_gene: TRBJ2-4; v_gene: TRBV7-2
CDR3aa: CASSLSPGLGGGPDTQYF; CDR3nt: TGTGCCAGCAGCCTTAGTCCGGGACTAGGGGGGGGCCCAGATACGCAGTATTTT; abundance: .; d_gene: TRBD2; j_gene: TRBJ2-3; v_gene: TRBV7-2
CDR3aa: CASSLGLAYNEQFF; CDR3nt: TGCGCCAGCAGCTTGGGCCTAGCCTACAATGAGCAGTTCTTC; abundance: many; d_gene: .; j_gene: TRBJ2-1; v_gene: TRBV5-1
CDR3aa: CASSLKPTGHIQYF; CDR3nt: TGTGCCAGCAGTTTAAAGCCGACAGGGCACATTCAGTACTTC; abundance: few; d_gene: TRBD1; j_gene: TRBJ2-4; v_gene: TRBV27
CDR3aa: CASSPIGLAVNTGELFF; CDR3nt: TGTGCCAGCAGCCCGATTGGACTAGCGGTTAACACCGGGGAGCTGTTTTTT; abundance: few; d_gene: TRBD2; j_gene: TRBJ2-2; v_gene: TRBV11-2
CDR3aa: CSARDHLSGTVPYGYTF; CDR3nt: TGCAGTGCTAGAGATCACCTTTCCGGGACAGTGCCTTATGGCTACACCTTC; abundance: few; d_gene: TRBD1; j_gene: TRBJ1-2; v_gene: TRBV20-1
CDR3aa: CASSMSPTSVNEQFF; CDR3nt: TGTGCCAGCAGTATGAGTCCTACTAGCGTCAATGAGCAGTTCTTC; abundance: few; d_gene: TRBD2; j_gene: TRBJ2-1; v_gene: TRBV27
CDR3aa: CASSQRGPGGEQYF; CDR3nt: TGCGCCAGCAGCCAACGAGGACCGGGAGGCGAGCAGTACTTC; abundance: many; d_gene: TRBD2; j_gene: TRBJ2-7; v_gene: TRBV4-1
CDR3aa: CASNGQGGFNQPQHF; CDR3nt: TGTGCCAGCAATGGGCAAGGGGGCTTTAATCAGCCCCAGCATTTT; abundance: many; d_gene: TRBD1; j_gene: TRBJ1-5; v_gene: TRBV6-1
CDR3aa: CASTSDTYNGYTF; CDR3nt: TGTGCCAGCACCTCAGACACCTATAATGGCTACACCTTC; abundance: few; d_gene: .; j_gene: TRBJ1-2; v_gene: TRBV12-3/TRBV12-4
CDR3aa: CASSIGDGGLNIQYF; CDR3nt: TGTGCCAGTAGTATAGGCGACGGGGGTTTAAACATTCAGTACTTC; abundance: .; d_gene: .; j_gene: TRBJ2-4; v_gene: TRBV19
CDR3aa: CSVPGVHEQYF; CDR3nt: TGCAGCGTTCCAGGGGTGCACGAGCAGTACTTC; abundance: few; d_gene: .; j_gene: TRBJ2-7; v_gene: TRBV29-1
CDR3aa: CAISESSNGGLGTGELFF; CDR3nt: TGTGCCATCAGTGAGTCGTCCAACGGGGGGTTGGGCACCGGGGAGCTGTTTTTT; abundance: .; d_gene: TRBD2; j_gene: TRBJ2-2; v_gene: TRBV10-3
CDR3aa: CASSGTGLLIGNEQFF; CDR3nt: TGTGCCAGCAGTGGCACCGGGCTTCTAATCGGGAATGAGCAGTTCTTC; abundance: many; d_gene: .; j_gene: TRBJ2-1; v_gene: TRBV12-3/TRBV12-4
CDR3aa: CASSFTSNSYEQYF; CDR3nt: TGTGCCAGCAGCTTTACGTCTAACTCCTACGAGCAGTACTTC; abundance: many; d_gene: .; j_gene: TRBJ2-7; v_gene: TRBV7-9
CDR3aa: CATGQDYGYTF; CDR3nt: TGTGCCACCGGACAGGACTATGGCTACACCTTC; abundance: many; d_gene: TRBD1; j_gene: TRBJ1-2; v_gene: TRBV25-1
CDR3aa: CASSLAVFLAKNIQYF; CDR3nt: TGCGCCAGCAGCTTGGCGGTGTTTCTAGCCAAAAACATTCAGTACTTC; abundance: .; d_gene: .; j_gene: TRBJ2-4; v_gene: TRBV5-1